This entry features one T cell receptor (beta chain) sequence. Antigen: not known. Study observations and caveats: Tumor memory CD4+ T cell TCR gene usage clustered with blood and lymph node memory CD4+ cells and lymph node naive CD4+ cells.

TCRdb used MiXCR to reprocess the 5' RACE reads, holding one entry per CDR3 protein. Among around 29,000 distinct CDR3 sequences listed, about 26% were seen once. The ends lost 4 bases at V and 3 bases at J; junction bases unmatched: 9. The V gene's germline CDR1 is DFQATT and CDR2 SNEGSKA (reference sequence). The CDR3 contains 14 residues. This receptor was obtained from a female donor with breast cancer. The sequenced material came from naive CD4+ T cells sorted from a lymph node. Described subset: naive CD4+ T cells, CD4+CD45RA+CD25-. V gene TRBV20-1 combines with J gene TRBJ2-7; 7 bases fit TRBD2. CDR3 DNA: TGCAGTGCTAAAACCGGGACTACCTTCTACGAGCAGTACTTC. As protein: CSAKTGTTFYEQYF.